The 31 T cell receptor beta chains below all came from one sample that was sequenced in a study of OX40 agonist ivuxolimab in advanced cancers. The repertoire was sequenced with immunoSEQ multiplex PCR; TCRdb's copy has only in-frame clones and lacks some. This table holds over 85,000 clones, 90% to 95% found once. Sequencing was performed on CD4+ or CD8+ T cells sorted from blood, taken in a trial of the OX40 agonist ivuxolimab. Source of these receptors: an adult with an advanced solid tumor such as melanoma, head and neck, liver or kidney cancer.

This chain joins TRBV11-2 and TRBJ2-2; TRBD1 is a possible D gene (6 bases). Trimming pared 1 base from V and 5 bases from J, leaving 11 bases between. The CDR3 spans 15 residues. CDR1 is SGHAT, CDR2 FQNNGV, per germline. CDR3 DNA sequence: TGTGCCAGCAGCTTAGTGGGGGCCCTTACCGGGGAGCTGTTTTTT. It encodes CASSLVGALTGELFF.

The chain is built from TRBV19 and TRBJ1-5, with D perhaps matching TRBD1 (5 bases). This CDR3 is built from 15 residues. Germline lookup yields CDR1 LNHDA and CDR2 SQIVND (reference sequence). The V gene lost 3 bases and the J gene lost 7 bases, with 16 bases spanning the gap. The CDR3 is CASSIKSGTAQPQHF. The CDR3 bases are TGTGCCAGTAGTATTAAGTCCGGGACGGCCCAGCCCCAGCATTTT.

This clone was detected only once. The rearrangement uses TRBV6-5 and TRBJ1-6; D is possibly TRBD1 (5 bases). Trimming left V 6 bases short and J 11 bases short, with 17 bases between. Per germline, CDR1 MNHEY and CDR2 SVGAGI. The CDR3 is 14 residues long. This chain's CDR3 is CASSLRDVLTPLHF. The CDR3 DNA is TGTGCCAGCAGCCTCCGGGACGTCTTGACACCCCTCCACTTT.

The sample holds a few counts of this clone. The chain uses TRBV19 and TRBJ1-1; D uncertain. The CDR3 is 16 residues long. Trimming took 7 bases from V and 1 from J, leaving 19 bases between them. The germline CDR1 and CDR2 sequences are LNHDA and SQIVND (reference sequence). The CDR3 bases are TGTGCCAGTATCCTAACAAGTGGAGTTGCGAACACTGAAGCTTTCTTT. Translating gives CASILTSGVANTEAFF.

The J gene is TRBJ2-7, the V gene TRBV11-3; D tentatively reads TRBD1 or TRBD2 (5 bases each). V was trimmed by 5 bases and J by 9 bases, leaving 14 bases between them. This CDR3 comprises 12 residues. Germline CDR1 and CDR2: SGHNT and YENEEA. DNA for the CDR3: TGTGCCAGCAGCCAAGGGGTCCGGGGGCAGTACTTC. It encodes CASSQGVRGQYF.

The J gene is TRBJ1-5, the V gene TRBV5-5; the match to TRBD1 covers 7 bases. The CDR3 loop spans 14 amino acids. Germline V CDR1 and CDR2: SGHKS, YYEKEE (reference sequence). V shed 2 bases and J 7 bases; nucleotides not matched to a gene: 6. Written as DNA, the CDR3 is TGTGCCAGCAGCTTAGGAGGGGGCGGCCAGCCCCAGCATTTT. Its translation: CASSLGGGGQPQHF.

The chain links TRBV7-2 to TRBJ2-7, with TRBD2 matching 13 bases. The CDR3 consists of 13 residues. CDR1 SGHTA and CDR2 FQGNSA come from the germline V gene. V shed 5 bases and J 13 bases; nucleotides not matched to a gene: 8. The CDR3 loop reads CASSPRTSGSFYF. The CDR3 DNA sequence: TGTGCCAGCAGCCCCAGGACTAGCGGGAGCTTCTACTTC.

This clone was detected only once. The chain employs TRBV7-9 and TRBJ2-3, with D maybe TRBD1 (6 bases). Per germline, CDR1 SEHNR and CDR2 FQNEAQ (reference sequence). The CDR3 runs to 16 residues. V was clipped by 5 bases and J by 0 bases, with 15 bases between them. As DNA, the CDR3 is TGTGCCAGCAGCGGGCACCGGACAGTAAGCACAGATACGCAGTATTTT. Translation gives CASSGHRTVSTDTQYF.

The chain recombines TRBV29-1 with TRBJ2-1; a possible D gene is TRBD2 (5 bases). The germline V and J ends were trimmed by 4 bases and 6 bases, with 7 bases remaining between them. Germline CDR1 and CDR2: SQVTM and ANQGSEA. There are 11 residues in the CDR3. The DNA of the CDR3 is TGCAGCGTTGTGCTAGCCAATGAGCAGTTCTTC. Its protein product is CSVVLANEQFF.

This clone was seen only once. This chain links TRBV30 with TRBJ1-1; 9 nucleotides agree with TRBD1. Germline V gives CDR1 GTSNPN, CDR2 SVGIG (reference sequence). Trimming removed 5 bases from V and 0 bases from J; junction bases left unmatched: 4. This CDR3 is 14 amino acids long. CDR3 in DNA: TGTGCCTGGGGACAGGGGAACGTGAACACTGAAGCTTTCTTT. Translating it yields CAWGQGNVNTEAFF.

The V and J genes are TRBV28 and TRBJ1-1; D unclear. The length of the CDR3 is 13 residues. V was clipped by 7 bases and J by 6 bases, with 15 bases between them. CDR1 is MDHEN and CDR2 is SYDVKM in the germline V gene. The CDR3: CASIPGPVAEAFF. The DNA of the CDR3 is TGTGCCAGCATCCCCGGGCCAGTCGCTGAAGCTTTCTTT. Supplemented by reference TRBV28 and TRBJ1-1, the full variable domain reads DVKVTQSSRYLVKRTGEKVFLECVQDMDHENMFWYRQDPGLGLRLIYFSYDVKMKEKGDIPEGYSVSREKKERFSLILESASTNQTSMYLCASIPGPVAEAFFGQGTRLTVV.

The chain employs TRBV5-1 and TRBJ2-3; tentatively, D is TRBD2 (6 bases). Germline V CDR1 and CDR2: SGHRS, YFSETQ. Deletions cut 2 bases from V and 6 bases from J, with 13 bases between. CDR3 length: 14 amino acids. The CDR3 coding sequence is TGCGCCAGCAGCTTAGGAGACGGGAGTGATACGCAGTATTTT. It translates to CASSLGDGSDTQYF.

The CDR3 DNA is TGTGCCAGCAGTGAAGTGGGGGGGACTACCTACGAGCAGTACTTC. Encoded protein: CASSEVGGTTYEQYF. The J gene is TRBJ2-7, the V gene TRBV2, with 7 bases matching TRBD2. The trim removed 1 base at V and 2 bases at J, leaving 5 bases unmatched. Germline values: CDR1 SNHLY, CDR2 FYNNEI. The CDR3 contains 15 residues.

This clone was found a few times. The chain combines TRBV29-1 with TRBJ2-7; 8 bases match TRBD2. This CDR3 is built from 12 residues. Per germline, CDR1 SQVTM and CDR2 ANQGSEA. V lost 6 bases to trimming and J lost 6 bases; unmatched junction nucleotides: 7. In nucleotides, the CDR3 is TGCAGCGTCCGGGGGGGGTTGGGCGAGCAGTACTTC. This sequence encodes CSVRGGLGEQYF.

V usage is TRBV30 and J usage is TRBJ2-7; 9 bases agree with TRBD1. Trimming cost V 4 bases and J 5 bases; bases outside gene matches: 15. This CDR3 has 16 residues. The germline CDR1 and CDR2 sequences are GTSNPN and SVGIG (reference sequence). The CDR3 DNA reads TGTGCCTGGAATTTCAACAGGGGGCCCCAGACCCACGAGCAGTACTTC. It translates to CAWNFNRGPQTHEQYF.

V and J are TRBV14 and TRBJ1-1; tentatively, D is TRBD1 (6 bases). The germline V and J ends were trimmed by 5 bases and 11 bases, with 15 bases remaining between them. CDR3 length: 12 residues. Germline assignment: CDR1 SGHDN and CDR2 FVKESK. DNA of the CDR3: TGTGCCAGCAGCTCCCTGGGGGGGCCTGCTTTCTTT. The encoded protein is CASSSLGGPAFF.

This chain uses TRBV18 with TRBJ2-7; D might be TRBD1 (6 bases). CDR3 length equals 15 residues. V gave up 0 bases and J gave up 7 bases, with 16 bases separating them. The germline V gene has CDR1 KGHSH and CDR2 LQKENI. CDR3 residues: CASSPPGTRSGEQYF. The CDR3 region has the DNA TGTGCCAGCTCACCACCAGGGACAAGGTCAGGTGAGCAGTACTTC.

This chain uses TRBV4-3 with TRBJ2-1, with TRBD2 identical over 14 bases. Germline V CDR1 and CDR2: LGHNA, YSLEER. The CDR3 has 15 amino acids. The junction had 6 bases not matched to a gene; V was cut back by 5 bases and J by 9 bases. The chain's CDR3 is CASSLGLAGVGEQFF. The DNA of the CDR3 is TGCGCCAGCAGCTTGGGACTAGCGGGAGTGGGTGAGCAGTTCTTC.

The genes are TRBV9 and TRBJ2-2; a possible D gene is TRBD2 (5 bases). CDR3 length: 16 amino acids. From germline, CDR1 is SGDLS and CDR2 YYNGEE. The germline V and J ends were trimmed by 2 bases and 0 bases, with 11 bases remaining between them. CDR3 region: CASSVSGDSNTGELFF. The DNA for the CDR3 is TGTGCCAGCAGCGTTTCCGGGGATTCGAACACCGGGGAGCTGTTTTTT.

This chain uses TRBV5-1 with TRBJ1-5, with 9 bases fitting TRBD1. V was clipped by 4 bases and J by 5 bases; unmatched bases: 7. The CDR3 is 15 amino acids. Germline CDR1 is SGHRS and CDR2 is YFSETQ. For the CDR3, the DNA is TGCGCCAGCAGCCCAGGGACAGGGAGTGATCAGCCCCAGCATTTT. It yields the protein CASSPGTGSDQPQHF.

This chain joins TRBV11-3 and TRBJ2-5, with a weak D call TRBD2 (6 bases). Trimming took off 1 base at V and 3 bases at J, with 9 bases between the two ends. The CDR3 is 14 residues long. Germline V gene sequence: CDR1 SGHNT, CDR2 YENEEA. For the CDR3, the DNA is TGTGCCAGCAGCTTAGTCGGGGGTGAAGAGACCCAGTACTTC. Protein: CASSLVGGEETQYF.

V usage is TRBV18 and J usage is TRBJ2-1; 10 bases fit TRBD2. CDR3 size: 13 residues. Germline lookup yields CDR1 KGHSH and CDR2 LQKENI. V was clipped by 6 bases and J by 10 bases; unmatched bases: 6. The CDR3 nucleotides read TGTGCCAGCTCTCAAAGCGGGGGGGAGGAGCAGTTCTTC. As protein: CASSQSGGEEQFF.

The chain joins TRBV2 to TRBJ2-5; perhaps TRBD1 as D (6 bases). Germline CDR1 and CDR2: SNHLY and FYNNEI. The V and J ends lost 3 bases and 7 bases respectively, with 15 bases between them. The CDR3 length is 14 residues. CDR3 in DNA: TGTGCCAGCAGTGATATCAGGGGCCGAGGGACCCAGTACTTC. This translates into CASSDIRGRGTQYF.

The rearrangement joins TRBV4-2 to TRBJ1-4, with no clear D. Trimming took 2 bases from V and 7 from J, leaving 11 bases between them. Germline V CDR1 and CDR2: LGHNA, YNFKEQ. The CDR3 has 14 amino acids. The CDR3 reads CASSQSHRGEKLFF. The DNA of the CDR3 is TGTGCCAGCAGCCAAAGCCATCGCGGTGAAAAACTGTTTTTT.

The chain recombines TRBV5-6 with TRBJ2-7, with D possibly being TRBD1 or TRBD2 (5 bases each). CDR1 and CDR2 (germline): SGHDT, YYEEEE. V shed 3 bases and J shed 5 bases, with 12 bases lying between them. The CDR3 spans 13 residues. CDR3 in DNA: TGTGCCAGCAGCTCGGGGCGCTGGAACGAGCAGTACTTC. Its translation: CASSSGRWNEQYF.

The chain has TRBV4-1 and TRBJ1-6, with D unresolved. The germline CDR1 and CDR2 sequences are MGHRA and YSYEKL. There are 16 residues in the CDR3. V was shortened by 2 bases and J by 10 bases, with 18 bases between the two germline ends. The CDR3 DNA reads TGCGCCAGCAGCCAATACTACGGGCAGGCCCAGTCACCCCTCCACTTT. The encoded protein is CASSQYYGQAQSPLHF.

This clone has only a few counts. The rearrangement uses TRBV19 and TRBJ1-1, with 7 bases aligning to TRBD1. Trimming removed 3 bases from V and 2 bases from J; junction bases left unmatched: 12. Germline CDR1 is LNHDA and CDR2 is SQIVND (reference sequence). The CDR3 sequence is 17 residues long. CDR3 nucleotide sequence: TGTGCCAGTAGTATGTACGGTAGGGGGCGAGGAAACACTGAAGCTTTCTTT. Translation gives CASSMYGRGRGNTEAFF.

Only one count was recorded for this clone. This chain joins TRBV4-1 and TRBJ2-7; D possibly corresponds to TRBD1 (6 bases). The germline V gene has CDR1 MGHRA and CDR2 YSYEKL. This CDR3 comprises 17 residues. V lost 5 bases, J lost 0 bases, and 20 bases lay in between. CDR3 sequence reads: CASSATPGTSNSYEQYF. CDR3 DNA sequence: TGCGCCAGCAGCGCTACCCCCGGGACATCAAACTCCTACGAGCAGTACTTC.

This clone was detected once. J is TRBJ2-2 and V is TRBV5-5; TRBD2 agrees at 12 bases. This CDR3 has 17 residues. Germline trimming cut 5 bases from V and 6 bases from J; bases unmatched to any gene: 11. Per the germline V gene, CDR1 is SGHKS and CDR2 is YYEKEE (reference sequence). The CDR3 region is CASRPVSSGRAAGELFF. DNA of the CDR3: TGTGCCAGCAGGCCTGTTTCTAGCGGGAGGGCCGCCGGGGAGCTGTTTTTT.

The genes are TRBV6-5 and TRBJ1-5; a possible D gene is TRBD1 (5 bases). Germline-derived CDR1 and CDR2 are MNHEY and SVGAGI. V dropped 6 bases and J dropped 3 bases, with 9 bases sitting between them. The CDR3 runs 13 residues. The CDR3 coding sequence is TGTGCCAGCAGGCAGGGTGCCAATCAGCCCCAGCATTTT. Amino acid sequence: CASRQGANQPQHF.

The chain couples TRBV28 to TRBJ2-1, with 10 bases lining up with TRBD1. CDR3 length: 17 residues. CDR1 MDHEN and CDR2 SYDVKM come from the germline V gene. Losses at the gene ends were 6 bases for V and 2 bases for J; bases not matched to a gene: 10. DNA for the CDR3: TGTGCCAGCAGCTCCACCTTCGGACAGGGGGCCTACAATGAGCAGTTCTTC. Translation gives CASSSTFGQGAYNEQFF.